The 25 T cell receptor beta chains listed next were all sequenced from one sample in a study of blood T cell repertoires in COVID-19. TCRdb's copy holds only in-frame clones and misses some; the assay was immunoSEQ multiplex PCR. Of about 53,000 clones listed, roughly 89% were seen once; the top ten hold approximately 3.9%. The sequenced material came from peripheral blood. These receptor sequences come from a man aged 45-65 years with acute or convalescent COVID-19.

This clone was observed a few times. This rearrangement joins TRBV19 to TRBJ1-5; unclear D gene. Germline V CDR1 and CDR2: LNHDA, SQIVND (reference sequence). V was shortened by 7 bases and J by 4 bases, with 17 bases between the two germline ends. The CDR3 is 15 amino acids. The CDR3 reads CASTPYTAFNQPQHF. CDR3 sequence (DNA): TGTGCCAGTACCCCGTACACAGCCTTTAATCAGCCCCAGCATTTT.

Written as DNA, the CDR3 is TGTGCCACCAGTCCCGTGGCAGGGGTGACCGGGGAGCTGTTTTTT. Translated, it gives CATSPVAGVTGELFF. The chain employs TRBV15 and TRBJ2-2; D might be TRBD1 (6 bases). Germline assignment: CDR1 LNHNV and CDR2 YYDKDF (reference sequence). V lost 6 bases to trimming and J lost 5 bases, with 16 bases between them. The CDR3 has 15 amino acids.

The chain uses TRBV9 and TRBJ1-5; 7 bases line up with TRBD1. Germline lookup yields CDR1 SGDLS and CDR2 YYNGEE. This CDR3 spans 14 amino acids. V was pared by 3 bases and J by 4 bases, with 4 bases of the junction left unmatched. The CDR3 coding sequence is TGTGCCAGCAGCGGGGGACAGCTAAATCAGCCCCAGCATTTT. It translates to CASSGGQLNQPQHF.

V and J are TRBV3-1 (or the pseudogene TRBV3-2) and TRBJ2-3, with 7 bases identical to TRBD2. CDR3 size: 16 residues. Germline trimming cut 1 base from V and 6 bases from J; bases unmatched to any gene: 10. Germline CDR1 and CDR2: LGHDT and YNNKEL (reference sequence). This CDR3 reads CASSQVLAGKGDTQYF. As DNA, the CDR3 is TGTGCCAGCAGCCAAGTGTTAGCGGGTAAGGGGGATACGCAGTATTTT.

V gene TRBV3-1 (or the pseudogene TRBV3-2) combines with J gene TRBJ1-1; D gene ambiguous. The CDR3 has 15 amino acids. V dropped 4 bases and J dropped 1 base, with 13 bases sitting between them. CDR1 is LGHDT, CDR2 YNNKEL, per germline (reference sequence). The CDR3 loop is CASSPSERANTEAFF. CDR3 sequence (DNA): TGTGCCAGCAGCCCGTCCGAGAGGGCGAACACTGAAGCTTTCTTT.

The V and J genes are TRBV11-2 and TRBJ2-7; D is undetermined. Germline CDR1 and CDR2: SGHAT and FQNNGV. The CDR3 has 13 amino acids. V lost 1 base and J lost 1, with 5 bases in between. The CDR3 DNA is TGTGCCAGCAGCTTAGGGCAATCCTACGAGCAGTACTTC. Translated: CASSLGQSYEQYF.

The genes are TRBV30 and TRBJ2-5; 8 bases line up with TRBD2. Germline CDR1 and CDR2: GTSNPN and SVGIG (reference sequence). The CDR3 is 14 amino acids. The trim removed 1 base at V and 1 base at J, leaving 2 bases unmatched. The CDR3 sequence is CAWSGGGTQETQYF. The CDR3, as DNA: TGTGCCTGGAGTGGCGGGGGGACCCAAGAGACCCAGTACTTC. Combining the CDR3 with reference TRBV30 and TRBJ2-5 gives the whole variable domain SQTIHQWPATLVQPVGSPLSLECTVEGTSNPNLYWYRQAAGRGLQLLFYSVGIGQISSEVPQNLSASRPQDRQFILSSKKLLLSDSGFYLCAWSGGGTQETQYFGPGTRLLVL.

Only one count was recorded for this clone. The rearrangement joins TRBV27 to TRBJ1-6; TRBD1 is a possible D gene (5 bases). This CDR3 region has 15 residues. Germline V lookup: CDR1 MNHEY, CDR2 SMNVEV (reference sequence). Trimming took 5 bases from V and 7 from J, leaving 15 bases between them. The CDR3 protein is CASSPRQLQNSPLHF. The CDR3 DNA reads TGTGCCAGCAGTCCCCGACAGCTACAAAATTCACCCCTCCACTTT.

The genes are TRBV27 and TRBJ1-1; 8 nucleotides align to TRBD1. V lost 3 bases to trimming and J lost 4 bases; unmatched junction nucleotides: 4. The V gene's germline CDR1 is MNHEY and CDR2 SMNVEV (reference sequence). This CDR3 has 14 amino acids. The CDR3 reads CASSFTGGITEAFF. The DNA of the CDR3 is TGTGCCAGCAGTTTTACAGGGGGTATCACTGAAGCTTTCTTT.

The chain links TRBV29-1 to TRBJ1-2; perhaps TRBD1 as D (5 bases). Trimming stripped 6 bases from V and 3 bases from J, with 11 bases between. This CDR3 contains 12 residues. Per the germline V gene, CDR1 is SQVTM and CDR2 is ANQGSEA. CDR3 DNA sequence: TGCAGCGTAAACGACAGATACTATGGCTACACCTTC. Its translation: CSVNDRYYGYTF.

The chain has TRBV11-2 and TRBJ1-4, with TRBD1 matching 10 bases. Looked up from germline, CDR1 is SGHAT and CDR2 is FQNNGV. This CDR3 contains 14 residues. J gave up 5 bases and V 5 bases, and 2 bases lay outside the gene matches. CDR3 sequence: CASSMGQGNEKLFF. The CDR3 nucleotides read TGTGCCAGCAGCATGGGACAGGGGAATGAAAAACTGTTTTTT. The full variable domain, its missing parts supplied by reference TRBV11-2 and TRBJ1-4, is EAGVAQSPRYKIIEKRQSVAFWCNPISGHATLYWYQQILGQGPKLLIQFQNNGVVDDSQLPKDRFSAERLKGVDSTLKIQPAKLEDSAVYLCASSMGQGNEKLFFGSGTQLSVL.

The chain links TRBV5-1 to TRBJ2-5; 13 bases match TRBD2. J lost 1 base, V lost 4 bases, and 4 bases had no gene match. The germline gives CDR1 SGHRS, CDR2 YFSETQ. This CDR3 has 16 amino acids. The CDR3 sequence is CASSPGLAGFQETQYF. CDR3 bases: TGCGCCAGCAGCCCGGGACTAGCGGGGTTCCAAGAGACCCAGTACTTC.

The CDR3 sequence is CAISESWGSSGTEGQYF. CDR3 sequence (DNA): TGTGCCATCAGTGAGTCCTGGGGGTCTAGCGGGACCGAGGGGCAGTATTTT. The chain links TRBV10-3 to TRBJ2-3, with 9 positions matching TRBD2. Germline loops: CDR1 ENHRY, CDR2 SYGVKD. CDR3 length equals 17 residues. V trimming: 0 bases; J trimming: 11 bases; junction bases outside the gene matches: 15.

As DNA, the CDR3 is TGCGCCAGCCAGGGACAGGGGCTCTCTAGTGAAAAACTGTTTTTT. Translating gives CASQGQGLSSEKLFF. The rearrangement uses TRBV5-1 and TRBJ1-4; TRBD1 matches 10 bases. Germline lookup yields CDR1 SGHRS and CDR2 YFSETQ. CDR3 length: 15 residues. Trimming removed 7 bases from V and 7 bases from J; junction bases left unmatched: 10.

The table lists this clone with a few counts. V is TRBV11-2 and J is TRBJ2-2; D not resolved. This CDR3 is built from 17 residues. The V and J ends lost 5 bases and 4 bases respectively, with 20 bases between them. The germline V gene encodes CDR1 SGHAT and CDR2 FQNNGV. The CDR3 spells CASSPSQVQVSTGELFF. Written as DNA, the CDR3 is TGTGCCAGCAGCCCCTCTCAGGTCCAGGTTAGCACCGGGGAGCTGTTTTTT.

The CDR3 loop is CATSDFNDNGLWFF. For the CDR3, the DNA is TGTGCCACCAGTGATTTCAACGACAACGGCTTATGGTTCTTC. V gene TRBV24-1 combines with J gene TRBJ2-1; D unresolved. The germline CDR1 and CDR2 sequences are KGHDR and SFDVKD. The V gene lost 1 base and the J gene lost 15 bases, with 18 bases spanning the gap. This CDR3 is 14 amino acids long.

This sequence joins TRBV19 and TRBJ2-6, with D perhaps TRBD1 (5 bases). V lost 9 bases and J lost 0, with 12 bases in between. CDR3 length equals 15 residues. The germline V gene has CDR1 LNHDA and CDR2 SQIVND (reference sequence). Here the CDR3 reads CASTPGISGANVLTF. DNA for the CDR3: TGTGCCAGCACCCCAGGGATCTCTGGGGCCAACGTCCTGACTTTC.

The chain recombines TRBV7-9 with TRBJ1-2, with 7 bases aligning to TRBD1. The CDR3 extends over 15 amino acids. Looked up from germline, CDR1 is SEHNR and CDR2 is FQNEAQ (reference sequence). After removal of 0 bases from V and 5 bases from J, the junction contained 6 bases not matched to a gene. This CDR3 reads CASSLASQGVYGYTF. DNA of the CDR3: TGTGCCAGCAGCTTAGCGTCCCAGGGGGTTTATGGCTACACCTTC.

This clone has just a few counts. This sequence joins TRBV7-9 and TRBJ1-1, with TRBD1 identical over 7 bases. The CDR3 is 12 amino acids. The V gene end was trimmed by 2 bases and the J gene end by 13 bases; junction bases not matched to a gene: 7. Germline V gives CDR1 SEHNR, CDR2 FQNEAQ (reference sequence). CDR3 nucleotides: TGTGCCAGCAGCTTATCCACAGGGGAGGTTTTCTTT. It yields the protein CASSLSTGEVFF.

The chain has TRBV20-1 and TRBJ2-3; possible D gene TRBD2, 6 bases. The V and J ends lost 3 bases and 4 bases respectively, with 14 bases between them. This CDR3 has 14 amino acids. Germline CDR1 and CDR2: DFQATT and SNEGSKA (reference sequence). The CDR3 nucleotides read TGCAGTGCTAGTATGACTAGTGCCGCAGATACGCAGTATTTT. Translation gives CSASMTSAADTQYF.

V usage is TRBV5-1 and J usage is TRBJ2-2; 7 bases fit TRBD1. This CDR3 is 14 amino acids long. Germline V gives CDR1 SGHRS, CDR2 YFSETQ. Germline trimming cut 2 bases from V and 7 bases from J; bases unmatched to any gene: 5. CDR3 coding DNA: TGCGCCAGCAGCTTCGCTACAGGGGACGGGGAGCTGTTTTTT. Protein product: CASSFATGDGELFF.

The rearrangement uses TRBV30 and TRBJ2-1; the match to TRBD2 covers 10 bases. The CDR3 has 14 amino acids. Looked up from germline, CDR1 is GTSNPN and CDR2 is SVGIG (reference sequence). V trimming: 2 bases; J trimming: 3 bases; junction bases outside the gene matches: 1. The CDR3 region has the DNA TGTGCCTGGAGTTGGACTAGCGGCTACAATGAGCAGTTCTTC. As protein: CAWSWTSGYNEQFF.

The chain employs TRBV7-9 and TRBJ1-5; D is unclear. The CDR3 extends over 13 amino acids. V was shortened by 5 bases and J by 9 bases, with 14 bases between the two germline ends. Looked up from germline, CDR1 is SEHNR and CDR2 is FQNEAQ (reference sequence). CDR3 DNA: TGTGCCAGCAGCCCGGGGTTCGCAGGGCCCCAGCATTTT. Protein sequence: CASSPGFAGPQHF.

The chain employs TRBV28 and TRBJ2-7, with D perhaps matching TRBD1 (5 bases). Germline values: CDR1 MDHEN, CDR2 SYDVKM. Deletions cut 5 bases from V and 5 bases from J, with 16 bases between. The CDR3 has 14 residues. CDR3 nucleotides: TGTGCCAGCAGTCCTGGAAGGGGTAGCCACGAGCAGTACTTC. Amino acids: CASSPGRGSHEQYF.

V is TRBV30 and J is TRBJ2-7; 10 nucleotides agree with TRBD1. Germline V gene data show CDR1 as GTSNPN and CDR2 as SVGIG (reference sequence). The CDR3 runs to 15 residues. V lost 8 bases, J lost 2 bases, and 12 bases stayed unmatched. The CDR3 spells CAREQGQGSAYEQYF. The CDR3, as DNA: TGTGCCAGAGAACAGGGACAGGGGAGCGCCTACGAGCAGTACTTC.